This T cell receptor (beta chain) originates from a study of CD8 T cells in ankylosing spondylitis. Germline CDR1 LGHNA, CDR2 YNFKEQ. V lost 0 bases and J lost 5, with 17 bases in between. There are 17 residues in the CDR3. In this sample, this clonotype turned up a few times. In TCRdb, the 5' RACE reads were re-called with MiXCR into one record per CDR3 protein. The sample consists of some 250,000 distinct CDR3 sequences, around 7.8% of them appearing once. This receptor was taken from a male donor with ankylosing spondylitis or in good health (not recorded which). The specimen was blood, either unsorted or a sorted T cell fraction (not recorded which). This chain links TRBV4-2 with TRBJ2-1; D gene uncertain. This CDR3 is CASSQEGLSNIHNEQFF. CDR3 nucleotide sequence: TGTGCCAGCAGCCAAGAAGGTCTGAGCAACATTCACAATGAGCAGTTCTTC.